These 27 T cell receptor beta chains share one sample of origin, sequenced in a study of T cells in localized non-small cell lung cancer. Clones were read by immunoSEQ multiplex PCR, and TCRdb kept only the in-frame ones, dropping some. The sample lists about 3,500 clones, 25% occurring once. The sample was lung tumor tissue, taken before any cancer treatment. The receptors were gathered from a woman aged 35-70 years with stage I lung adenocarcinoma.

This sequence joins TRBV28 and TRBJ1-5; 8 bases map to TRBD1. After removal of 5 bases from V and 2 bases from J, the junction contained 5 bases not matched to a gene. The length of the CDR3 is 15 residues. Germline CDR1 reads MDHEN; CDR2 reads SYDVKM. CDR3 sequence (DNA): TGTGCCAGCAGTGACAGGGGCTCGGGCAATCAGCCCCAGCATTTT. Protein sequence: CASSDRGSGNQPQHF.

In its sample, this clone was seen once. The rearrangement links TRBV19 to TRBJ1-5; 9 bases are shared with TRBD1. This CDR3 has 16 amino acids. In germline, CDR1 is LNHDA, CDR2 SQIVND (reference sequence). The V segment lost 3 bases and the J segment 7 bases; nucleotides outside the gene matches: 10. Here the CDR3 DNA reads TGTGCCAGTAGTATGGGGGACAGGGCAGAATGGCAGCCCCAGCATTTT. It codes for CASSMGDRAEWQPQHF.

This clone was seen only a few times. The chain joins TRBV2 to TRBJ2-7; D is perhaps TRBD1 or TRBD2 (5 bases each). Per the germline V gene, CDR1 is SNHLY and CDR2 is FYNNEI. The CDR3 consists of 13 residues. Trimming took off 2 bases at V and 6 bases at J, with 11 bases between the two ends. DNA of the CDR3: TGTGCCAGCAGTGAACTCCCGGGGACCGAGCAGTACTTC. Protein sequence: CASSELPGTEQYF.

For this clone: Other DNA sequences in this sample translate to the same CDR3. The V gene is TRBV19, the J gene TRBJ1-1, with 9 bases matching TRBD1. V trimming: 6 bases; J trimming: 4 bases; junction bases outside the gene matches: 3. Germline CDR1 and CDR2: LNHDA and SQIVND (reference sequence). This CDR3 is built from 13 residues. In DNA form, the CDR3 reads TGTGCCAGTAGCGGGACAGGGACCACTGAAGCTTTCTTT. It translates to CASSGTGTTEAFF.

By sample share, this clone is large. The rearrangement links TRBV4-1 to TRBJ2-7, with D possibly TRBD2 on 7 matching bases. The length of the CDR3 is 17 residues. V shed 0 bases and J shed 5 bases, with 20 bases lying between them. In germline, CDR1 is MGHRA, CDR2 YSYEKL. CDR3 DNA: TGCGCCAGCAGCCAAGACGTCGCGGGGGCCTTGGGGAACGAGCAGTACTTC. Protein sequence: CASSQDVAGALGNEQYF.

The table lists this clone with a few counts. This chain uses TRBV11-3 with TRBJ2-2; TRBD1 aligns across 7 bases. With 4 bases clipped from V and 1 base from J, the junction kept 6 bases outside the gene matches. Germline CDR1 and CDR2: SGHNT and YENEEA. The CDR3 has 16 residues. DNA of the CDR3: TGTGCCAGCAGCTCCCTAGGGACAGTGAACACCGGGGAGCTGTTTTTT. Protein product: CASSSLGTVNTGELFF.

V gene TRBV11-3 combines with J gene TRBJ1-6; no reliable D call. This CDR3 spans 16 amino acids. Trimming pared 1 base from V and 3 bases from J, leaving 10 bases between. Germline V gene data show CDR1 as SGHNT and CDR2 as YENEEA. CDR3 loop: CASSLGAGFYNSPLHF. The DNA for the CDR3 is TGTGCCAGCAGCTTAGGGGCAGGCTTCTATAATTCACCCCTCCACTTT.

V and J are TRBV7-5 and TRBJ2-7; the table's D call, TRBD2, has no DNA check behind it. TRBV7-5 represents a pseudogene. The CDR3 spans 14 residues. In DNA, the CDR3 is TGTGCCAGCAGCTTAGCTGGGAGCTGGCAAGAGCAGTACTTC. Its translation: CASSLAGSWQEQYF.

The chain joins TRBV25-1 to TRBJ1-1; 8 positions match TRBD1. CDR3 size: 16 residues. Germline V gene lookup returns CDR1 MGHDK and CDR2 SYGVNS. The V segment lost 4 bases and the J segment 6 bases; nucleotides outside the gene matches: 13. The CDR3 sequence: CASSAGRGLLRPEAFF. CDR3 in DNA: TGTGCCAGCAGTGCGGGCAGGGGGCTTTTACGGCCTGAAGCTTTCTTT.

This clone was counted once. The chain couples TRBV18 to TRBJ1-5, with D unclear. This CDR3 is 13 amino acids long. Germline V gives CDR1 KGHSH, CDR2 LQKENI. Trimming pared 5 bases from V and 3 bases from J, leaving 8 bases between. CDR3 in amino acids: CASSWGTNQPQHF. The CDR3 DNA reads TGTGCCAGCTCATGGGGTACCAATCAGCCCCAGCATTTT.

This clone counts as medium-sized. This sequence joins TRBV6-8 and TRBJ2-2; the D is unclear. The length of the CDR3 is 15 residues. Germline-derived CDR1 and CDR2 are MNHGY and SAAAGT. V was pared by 4 bases and J by 4 bases, with 13 bases between. The CDR3 spells CASSWLTWGTGELFF. CDR3 nucleotide sequence: TGTGCCAGCAGTTGGCTGACCTGGGGCACCGGGGAGCTGTTTTTT.

This clone was found a few times. The rearrangement uses TRBV6-8 and TRBJ1-6; 10 bases are shared with TRBD1. The CDR3 is 16 amino acids. Germline V gene sequence: CDR1 MNHGY, CDR2 SAAAGT. Germline trimming cut 4 bases from V and 8 bases from J; bases unmatched to any gene: 8. In DNA, the CDR3 is TGTGCCAGCAGTTCCGGGACAGGGGTGGGCGATTCACCCCTCCACTTT. Protein: CASSSGTGVGDSPLHF.

This clone was recorded a few times. The chain uses TRBV9 and TRBJ1-4; perhaps TRBD1 as D (5 bases). The CDR3 consists of 14 residues. Trimming took off 4 bases at V and 0 bases at J, with 7 bases between the two ends. The germline gives CDR1 SGDLS, CDR2 YYNGEE. The CDR3 coding sequence is TGTGCCAGCAGCAGAGGGGCAACTAATGAAAAACTGTTTTTT. Amino acid sequence: CASSRGATNEKLFF.

This chain links TRBV19 with TRBJ1-2; D is ambiguous. The CDR3 spans 13 residues. CDR1 and CDR2 from the germline V gene are LNHDA and SQIVND (reference sequence). V was trimmed by 6 bases and J by 3 bases, leaving 11 bases between them. CDR3 in DNA: TGTGCCAGTAGGCCGGTTGGGGACTATGGCTACACCTTC. Its protein is CASRPVGDYGYTF.

In its sample, this clone ranks as medium-sized. The gene calls are TRBV15 and TRBJ2-5, with a possible D match to TRBD1 (6 bases). Between the trimmed V and J ends, which lost 1 base and 7 bases, there was a span of 13 bases. Germline V gene data show CDR1 as LNHNV and CDR2 as YYDKDF (reference sequence). This CDR3 spans 14 amino acids. The CDR3 here is CATSRGGQSGTQYF. The CDR3 region has the DNA TGTGCCACCAGCAGAGGGGGGCAGAGTGGGACCCAGTACTTC.

This clone was seen more than once but under ten times. The V and J genes are TRBV6-8 and TRBJ1-2, with D maybe TRBD1 (5 bases). Germline V gene data show CDR1 as MNHGY and CDR2 as SAAAGT. With 0 bases removed from V and 6 bases from J, the gap between germline ends came to 20 bases. CDR3 length equals 17 residues. In nucleotides, the CDR3 is TGTGCCAGCAGTTACTCGGAGACCCAGGGAGTCCGACATGGCTACACCTTC. Amino acids: CASSYSETQGVRHGYTF.

The chain recombines TRBV29-1 with TRBJ1-1; the match to TRBD1 covers 8 bases. The CDR3 consists of 12 residues. Per germline, CDR1 SQVTM and CDR2 ANQGSEA. V shed 7 bases, J shed 3 bases, and the junction held 4 bases outside the gene matches. In nucleotides, the CDR3 is TGCAGCGCCCGGACAGGGCACACTGAAGCTTTCTTT. Translating gives CSARTGHTEAFF.

This clone appeared a few times. The chain employs TRBV4-1 and TRBJ1-6, with D possibly being TRBD1 (6 bases). Between the trimmed V and J ends, which lost 0 bases and 8 bases, there was a span of 14 bases. The CDR3 totals 16 residues. From germline, CDR1 is MGHRA and CDR2 YSYEKL. CDR3 coding DNA: TGCGCCAGCAGCCAAGATCGTGGGGGCGCGTATTCACCCCTCCACTTT. Its protein product is CASSQDRGGAYSPLHF.

This clone appeared a few times. The chain recombines TRBV6-8 with TRBJ1-1; weak D call: TRBD1 (6 bases). V lost 7 bases and J lost 10, with 19 bases in between. The CDR3 is 13 amino acids. Germline CDR1 reads MNHGY; CDR2 reads SAAAGT. The DNA for the CDR3 is TGTGCCAGCACCCTAAGCCCAGGGGCGATAGCTTTCTTT. Translated: CASTLSPGAIAFF.

This clone is termed medium-sized (0.01 to 0.1%). V usage is TRBV11-3 and J usage is TRBJ2-2; no definite D call. The CDR3 consists of 14 residues. Per the germline V gene, CDR1 is SGHNT and CDR2 is YENEEA. With 5 bases removed from V and 6 bases from J, the gap between germline ends came to 13 bases. CDR3 bases: TGTGCCAGCAGCCGCCATTTTGAGGCCGGGGAGCTGTTTTTT. It yields the protein CASSRHFEAGELFF.

This chain uses TRBV18 with TRBJ1-2; 7 nucleotides line up with TRBD1. The CDR3 length is 14 residues. Unmatched junction bases numbered 4, after V lost 2 bases and J lost 4 bases. The germline V gene encodes CDR1 KGHSH and CDR2 LQKENI. CDR3 bases: TGTGCCAGCTCACCAACAGGGGAGCGCTATGGCTACACCTTC. Translated, it gives CASSPTGERYGYTF.

J is TRBJ1-2 and V is TRBV6-8; no reliable D call. The germline V gene encodes CDR1 MNHGY and CDR2 SAAAGT. The CDR3 runs to 13 residues. V shed 5 bases and J shed 4 bases, with 11 bases lying between them. The DNA for the CDR3 is TGTGCCAGCAGTCTAGAAGCCGCCTATGGCTACACCTTC. Translated, it gives CASSLEAAYGYTF.

The V gene is TRBV6-8, the J gene TRBJ2-3, with D perhaps assigned TRBD1 or TRBD2 (5 bases each). Trimming removed 2 bases from V and 4 bases from J, with 10 bases in between. The CDR3 runs 14 residues. Germline CDR1 is MNHGY and CDR2 is SAAAGT. For the CDR3, the DNA is TGTGCCAGCAGTTACGGGGGAAGCGCAGATACGCAGTATTTT. Translation: CASSYGGSADTQYF.

The gene calls are TRBV15 and TRBJ1-1, with D possibly matching TRBD1 (5 bases). The V end was cut by 0 bases, the J end by 4 bases, with 21 bases between. There are 18 residues in the CDR3. Germline V gene sequence: CDR1 LNHNV, CDR2 YYDKDF (reference sequence). Here the CDR3 DNA reads TGTGCCACCAGCAGAGATCTGGGGGTTGGGGGTCTAGGCACTGAAGCTTTCTTT. It codes for CATSRDLGVGGLGTEAFF.

J is TRBJ2-7 and V is TRBV6-8; D is possibly TRBD1 or TRBD2 (5 bases each). Between the trimmed V and J ends, which lost 7 bases and 6 bases, there was a span of 19 bases. The CDR3 loop spans 14 amino acids. CDR1 is MNHGY, CDR2 SAAAGT, per germline. This CDR3 reads CASITDGTMREQYF. CDR3 in DNA: TGTGCCAGCATAACCGACGGGACCATGCGCGAGCAGTACTTC.

This clone occurred a few times. V gene TRBV28 combines with J gene TRBJ1-1; D is unclear. Germline V gene data show CDR1 as MDHEN and CDR2 as SYDVKM. The CDR3 totals 14 residues. The V gene lost 5 bases and the J gene lost 1 base, with 11 bases spanning the gap. In DNA, the CDR3 is TGTGCCAGCAGTGCTCCGGGGAGGAACACTGAAGCTTTCTTT. Protein: CASSAPGRNTEAFF. Looking up the rest from reference TRBV28 and TRBJ1-1 gives the full variable domain: DVKVTQSSRYLVKRTGEKVFLECVQDMDHENMFWYRQDPGLGLRLIYFSYDVKMKEKGDIPEGYSVSREKKERFSLILESASTNQTSMYLCASSAPGRNTEAFFGQGTRLTVV.

There are a few counts of this clone. One end of the junction does not line up with germline, which may come from a read error. The genes are TRBV7-2 and TRBJ1-1; maybe TRBD1 (5 bases). There are 13 residues in the CDR3. Per germline, CDR1 SGHTA and CDR2 FQGNSA. CDR3 sequence: CASSLTGNTEAFF. The CDR3 DNA reads TGTGCTAGCAGCCTTACAGGGAACACTGAAGCTTTCTTT.